The 2 T cell receptor beta chains below come from one sample, sequenced in a study of CD8+CD57+ T cells in acquired aplastic anemia. It was patients with CD8+CD57+ cell expansion by flow cytometry who were chosen for sequencing. Genomic DNA served as template for TCR beta VDJ and CDR3 profiling. TCRdb called the reads again in MiXCR, with one record for every CDR3 protein. In the table there are more than 150,000 distinct CDR3 sequences, 45% to 60% of which are singletons. Sequenced material: sorted CD4+, CD8+, or CD8+CD57+ T cells (not recorded which) from PBMCs. These receptors came from a human donor with aplastic anemia.

In the case of this clonotype: One base away lies a much larger clone, so this may be a sequencing read error. V gene TRBV6-1 combines with J gene TRBJ1-2, with 10 nucleotides matching TRBD1. The V gene's germline CDR1 is MNHNS and CDR2 SASEGT. Trimming took 8 bases from V and 5 from J; bases not matched to a gene: 11. The CDR3 length is 15 residues. The CDR3: CASQDRGGDAYGYTF. The CDR3, as DNA: TGTGCCAGCCAGGACAGGGGGGGTGACGCTTATGGCTACACCTTC.

This clonotype has at least ten counts. The chain combines TRBV11-2 with TRBJ1-2, with a weak D call TRBD1 (6 bases). The CDR3 runs 15 residues. The germline V gene encodes CDR1 SGHAT and CDR2 FQNNGV. V shed 5 bases and J shed 3 bases, with 16 bases lying between them. CDR3 sequence reads: CASSHLQGKDYGYTF. The CDR3 nucleotides read TGTGCCAGCAGCCACCTACAGGGAAAGGACTATGGCTACACCTTC.